This record looks at one T cell receptor (beta chain) sequence and its context. Its cognate antigen is unknown. The entry originates in a study of cytomegalovirus exposure and HLA in healthy donors. Study information: Approximately 180 million T cells yielded approximately 100 million unique TCR beta sequences, as an earlier analysis found. Of about 390 genotyped donors, more than 65% grouped in the Caucasian-associated ancestry cluster.

CDR3 length: 13 residues. The trim removed 6 bases at V and 6 bases at J, leaving 6 bases unmatched. CDR1 and CDR2 from the germline V gene are WNHNN and SYGVQD (reference sequence). PCR amplification relied on 60 Vbeta primers (plus 13 Jbeta primers). Measured with immunoSEQ multiplex PCR; TCRdb has only the in-frame clones, and not every one. The table includes over 200,000 clones, just under 70% detected once. Study-wide findings and caveats: Common viral pathogens seemed to be connected with several of the most significant clusters, according to a later analysis.

This clonotype originated in a man aged 35 to 55 in good health and CMV-seropositive. The sequencing input was PBMCs. The chain is built from TRBV10-1 and TRBJ2-7; TRBD1 matches at 9 bases. The chain's CDR3 is CASRGQGLGEQYF. The CDR3 bases are TGCGCCAGCAGGGGACAGGGATTAGGCGAGCAGTACTTC.